Detailed here is one T cell receptor (beta chain). Its antigen is not yet known. Base-call qualities are not available, and no considerably larger clone is one nucleotide away. Reading the label with the study, this specimen's treatment or condition is: allogeneic hematopoietic cell transplantation with graft depleted of TCRalphabeta T cells and CD19 B cells. The transplant recipients were children given TCRalphabeta/CD19-depleted allogeneic hematopoietic cell grafts. The sample originates from a study of T-cell reconstitution after alpha-beta-depleted transplantation in children (dated by TCRdb to 2016 to 2017). Looking at the study overall: Using TCR repertoire profiling, the study followed T-cell immune reconstitution in a quantitative way in children after TCRalphabeta/CD19-depleted allogeneic hematopoietic cell transplantation.

Summary of the overall study and its limitations: The apparently early alphabetaT-cell count recovery about two months after transplant was reportedly dependent on only several hundred rapidly expanded clones derived from non-depleted graft cells. Over the following months the frequencies of hyperexpanded clones went down, and after one year T-cell counts and TCRbeta diversity were mostly credited to newly produced T cells. In some patients, the high TCRbeta diversity seen at day 60 was put down to recipient T cells and intrathymic progenitors that had survived conditioning.

Trimming takes 5 bases from V and 7 bases from J, and the germline ends sit 10 bases apart. Including the terminal cysteine and phenylalanine, the CDR3 comprises 12 residues. Only the CDR3 portion is preserved as DNA: 36 bases, with reading frame beginning at the first base. The receptor library was made with PCR. The instrument was an Illumina HiSeq 2500. To normalize quantification of the TCRbeta repertoire, the TCR libraries were built with molecular barcoding that relied on unique molecular identifiers. TCRdb reran the public reads through fastp at Q25 and MiXCR, keeping productive beta chains. Records with the same CDR3 protein are collapsed into one entry carrying the most frequent genes and DNA. This sample holds some 830,000 distinct CDR3 sequences; about 15% were observed only once. The ten largest clones represent roughly 4.8% of the sample.

The rearrangement combines TRBV12-3 or TRBV12-4 with TRBJ2-3; TRBD1 might be the D gene, on 5 matching bases. Sequenced here: PBMCs, mostly from graft donor cells, sampled 360 days after TCRalphabeta/CD19-depleted stem cell transplant. The source is a male patient aged 10 to 17 who had a stem cell transplant for acute lymphoblastic leukemia, so the T cells may come from the graft donor. The nucleotide sequence reads TGTGCCAGCAGTCCTCAGGGCCATACGCAGTATTTT. Its translation is CASSPQGHTQYF.